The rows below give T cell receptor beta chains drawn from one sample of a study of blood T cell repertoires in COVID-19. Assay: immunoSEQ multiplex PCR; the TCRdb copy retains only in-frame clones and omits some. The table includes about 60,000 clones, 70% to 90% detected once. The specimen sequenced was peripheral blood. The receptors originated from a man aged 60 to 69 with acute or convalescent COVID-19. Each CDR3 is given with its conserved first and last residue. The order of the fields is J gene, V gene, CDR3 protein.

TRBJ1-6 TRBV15 CATSRDRGISPLHF
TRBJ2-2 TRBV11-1 CASSPRQIIAAGELFF
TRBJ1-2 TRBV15 CATSRDVGGYGYTF
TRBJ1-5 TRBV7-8 CASSATGLKTQHF
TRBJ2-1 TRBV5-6 CASTNYNEQFF
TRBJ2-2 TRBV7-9 CASSLGTSITGELFF
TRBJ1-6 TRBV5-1 CASTGQGQNSPLHF
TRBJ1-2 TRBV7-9 CASSSGTDYGYTF
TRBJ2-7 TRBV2 CASSPRWRELSEQYF
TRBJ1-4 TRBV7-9 CASSLSSGTNEKLFF
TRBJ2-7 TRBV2 CASRNRAPSYEQYF
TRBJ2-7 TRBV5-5 CASSLNNEQYF
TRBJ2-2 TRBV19 CASSIVVGHTNTGELFF
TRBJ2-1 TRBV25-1 CASSELLRDEQFF
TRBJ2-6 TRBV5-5 CASSLGGGANVLTF
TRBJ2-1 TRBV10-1 CASSEGGIYNEQFF
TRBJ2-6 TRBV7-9 CASSFPGGASGANVLTF
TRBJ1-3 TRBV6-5 CASISGGAPGNTIYF
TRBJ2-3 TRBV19 CASSQTSGSPDTQYF
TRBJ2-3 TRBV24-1 CATSDLRTVDTQYF
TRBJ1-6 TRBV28 CASSPQGRAISPLHF
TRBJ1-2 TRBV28 CASATPGEGYTF
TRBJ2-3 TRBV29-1 CSVERSGGSTDTQYF
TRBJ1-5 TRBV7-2 CASSLEGPDLGPQHF
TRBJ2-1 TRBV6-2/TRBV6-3 CASSLGQGTWGEQFF
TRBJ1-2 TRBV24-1 CATSDPPYGYTF
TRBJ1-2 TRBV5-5 CASSLAGTVGYTF
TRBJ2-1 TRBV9 CASSVASHNEQFF
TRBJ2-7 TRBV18 CASSQKGRGFAYEQYF
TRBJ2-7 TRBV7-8 CASSSTSGRLYEQYF
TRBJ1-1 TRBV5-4 CASSLSGANTEAFF
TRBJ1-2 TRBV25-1 CASSESRFGGANYGYTF
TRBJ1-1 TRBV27 CASRNYREYSEAFF
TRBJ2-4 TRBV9 CASSVAAGAKNIQYF
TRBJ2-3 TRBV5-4 CASSLSSGSGADTQYF
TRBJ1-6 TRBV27 CASSRGQGINSPLHF
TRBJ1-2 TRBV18 CASSQRGEYGYTF
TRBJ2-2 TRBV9 CASSPAGGGTGELFF
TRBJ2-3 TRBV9 CASSVAGGHADTQYF
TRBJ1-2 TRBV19 CASSHNYGYTF
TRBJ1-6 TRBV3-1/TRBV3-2 CASSQGRGRGNSPLHF
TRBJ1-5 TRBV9 CASSVGGSPNQPQHF
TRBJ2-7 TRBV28 CASSLGTDTYEQYF
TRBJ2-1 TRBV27 CASSLSPGTNYNEQFF
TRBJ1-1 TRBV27 CASSFLPSRQGNTEAFF
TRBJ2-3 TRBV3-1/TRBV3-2 CASSQGEGTGLDYGTDTQYF
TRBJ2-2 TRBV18 CASSGTGVDTGELFF
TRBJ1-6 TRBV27 CASSLVWGGAPENSPLHF